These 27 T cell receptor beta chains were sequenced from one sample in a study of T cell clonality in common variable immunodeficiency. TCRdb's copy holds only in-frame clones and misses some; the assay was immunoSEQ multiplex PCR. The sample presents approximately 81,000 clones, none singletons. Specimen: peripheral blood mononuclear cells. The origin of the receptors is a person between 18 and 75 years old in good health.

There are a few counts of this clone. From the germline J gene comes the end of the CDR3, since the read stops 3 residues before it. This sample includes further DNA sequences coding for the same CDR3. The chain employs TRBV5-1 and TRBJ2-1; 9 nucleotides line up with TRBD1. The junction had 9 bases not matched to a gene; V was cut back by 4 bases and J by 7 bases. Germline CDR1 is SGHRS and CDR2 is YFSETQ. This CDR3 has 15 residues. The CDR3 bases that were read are TGCGCCAGCAGCCTGCTGGGACAGGGACTGAATGAG. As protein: CASSLLGQGLNE. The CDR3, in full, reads CASSLLGQGLNEQFF. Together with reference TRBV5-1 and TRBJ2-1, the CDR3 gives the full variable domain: KAGVTQTPRYLIKTRGQQVTLSCSPISGHRSVSWYQQTPGQGLQFLFEYFSETQRNKGNFPGRFSGRQFSNSRSEMNVSTLELGDSALYLCASSLLGQGLNEQFFGPGTRLTVL.

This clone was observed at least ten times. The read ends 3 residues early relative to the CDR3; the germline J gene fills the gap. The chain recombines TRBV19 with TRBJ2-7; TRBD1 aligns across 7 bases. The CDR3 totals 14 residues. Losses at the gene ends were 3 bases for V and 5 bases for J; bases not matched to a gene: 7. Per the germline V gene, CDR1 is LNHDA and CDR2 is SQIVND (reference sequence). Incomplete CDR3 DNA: TGTGCCAGTAGTATCGGGACAGCCGGAAACGAG. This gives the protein CASSIGTAGNE. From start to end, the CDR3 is CASSIGTAGNEQYF.

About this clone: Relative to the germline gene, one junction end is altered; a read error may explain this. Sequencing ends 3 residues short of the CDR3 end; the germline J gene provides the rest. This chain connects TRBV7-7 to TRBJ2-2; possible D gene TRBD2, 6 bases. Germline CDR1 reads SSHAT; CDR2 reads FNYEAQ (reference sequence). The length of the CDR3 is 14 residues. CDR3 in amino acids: CASSYGGPTGELFF. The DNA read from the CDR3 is TGTGCTAGCAGCTATGGAGGGCCCACCGGGGAG.

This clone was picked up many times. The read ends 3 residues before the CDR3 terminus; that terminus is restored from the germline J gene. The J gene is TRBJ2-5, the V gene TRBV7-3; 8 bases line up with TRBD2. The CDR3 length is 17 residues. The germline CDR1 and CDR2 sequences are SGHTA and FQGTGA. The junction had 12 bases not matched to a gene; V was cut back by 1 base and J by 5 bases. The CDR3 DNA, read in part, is TGTGCCAGCAGCTTAATGCCAAGCGGGAGCTCTCTGGAGACC. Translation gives CASSLMPSGSSLET. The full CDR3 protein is CASSLMPSGSSLETQYF.

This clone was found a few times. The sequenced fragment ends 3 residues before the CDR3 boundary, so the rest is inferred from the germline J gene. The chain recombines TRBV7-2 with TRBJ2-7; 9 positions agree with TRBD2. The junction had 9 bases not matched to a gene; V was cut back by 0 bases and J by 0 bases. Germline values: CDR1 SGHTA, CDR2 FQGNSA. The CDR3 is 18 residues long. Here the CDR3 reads CASSLATSGSPSSYEQYF. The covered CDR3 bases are TGTGCCAGCAGCTTAGCGACTAGCGGAAGTCCTAGCTCCTACGAG.

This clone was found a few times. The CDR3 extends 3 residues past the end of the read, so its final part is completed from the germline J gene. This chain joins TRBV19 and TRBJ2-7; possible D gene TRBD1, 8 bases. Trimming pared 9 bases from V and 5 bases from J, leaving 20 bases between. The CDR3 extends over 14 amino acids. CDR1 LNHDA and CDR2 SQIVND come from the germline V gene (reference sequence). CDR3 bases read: TGTGCCAGAGCAGGGGGCGGGAGTGGGCACGAG. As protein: CARAGGGSGHE. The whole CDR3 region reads CARAGGGSGHEQYF.

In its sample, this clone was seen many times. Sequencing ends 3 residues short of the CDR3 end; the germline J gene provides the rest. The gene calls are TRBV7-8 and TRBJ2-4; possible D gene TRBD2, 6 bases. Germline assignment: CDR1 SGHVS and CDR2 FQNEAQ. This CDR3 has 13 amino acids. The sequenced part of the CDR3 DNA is TGTGCCAGCAGCCCTAGCGAGCTGAGGGGT. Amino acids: CASSPSELRG. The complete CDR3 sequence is CASSPSELRGQYF.

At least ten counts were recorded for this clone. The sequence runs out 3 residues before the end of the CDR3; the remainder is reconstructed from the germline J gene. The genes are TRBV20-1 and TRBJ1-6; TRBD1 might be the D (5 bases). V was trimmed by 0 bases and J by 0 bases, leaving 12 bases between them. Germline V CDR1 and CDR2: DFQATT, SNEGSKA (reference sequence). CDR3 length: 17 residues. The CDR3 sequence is CSARDRYGGSYNSPLHF. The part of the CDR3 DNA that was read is TGCAGTGCTAGAGATCGATACGGGGGCTCCTATAATTCACCC.

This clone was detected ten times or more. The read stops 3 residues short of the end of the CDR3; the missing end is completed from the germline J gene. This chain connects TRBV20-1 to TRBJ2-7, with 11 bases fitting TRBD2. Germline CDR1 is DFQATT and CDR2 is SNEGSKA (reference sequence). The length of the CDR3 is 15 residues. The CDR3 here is CSYETTSGSSYEQYF. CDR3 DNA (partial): TGCAGCTACGAAACAACTAGCGGGAGCTCCTACGAG.

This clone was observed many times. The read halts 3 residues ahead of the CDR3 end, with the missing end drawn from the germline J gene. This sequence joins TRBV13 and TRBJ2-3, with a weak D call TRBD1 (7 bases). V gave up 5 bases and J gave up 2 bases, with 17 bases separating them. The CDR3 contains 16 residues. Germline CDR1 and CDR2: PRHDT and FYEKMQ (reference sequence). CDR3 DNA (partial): TGTGCCAGCAGCCAAGGGGCAGGGGGGACCACAGATACG. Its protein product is CASSQGAGGTTDT. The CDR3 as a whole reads CASSQGAGGTTDTQYF.

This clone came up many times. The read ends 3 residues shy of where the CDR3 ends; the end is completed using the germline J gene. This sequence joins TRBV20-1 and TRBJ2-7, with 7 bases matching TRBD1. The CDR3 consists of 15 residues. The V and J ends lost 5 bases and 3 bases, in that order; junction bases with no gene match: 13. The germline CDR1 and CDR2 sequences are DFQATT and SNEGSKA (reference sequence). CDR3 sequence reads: CSAVDRDSFVYEQYF. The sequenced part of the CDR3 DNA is TGCAGTGCTGTTGACCGGGACAGCTTCGTCTACGAG.

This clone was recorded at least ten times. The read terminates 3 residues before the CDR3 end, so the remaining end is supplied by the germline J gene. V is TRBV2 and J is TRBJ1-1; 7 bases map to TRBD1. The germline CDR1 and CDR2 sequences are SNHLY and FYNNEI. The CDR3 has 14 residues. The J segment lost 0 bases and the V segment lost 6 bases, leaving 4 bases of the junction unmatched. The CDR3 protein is CASSQGVMNTEAFF. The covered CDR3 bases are TGTGCCAGCAGCCAGGGGGTCATGAACACTGAA. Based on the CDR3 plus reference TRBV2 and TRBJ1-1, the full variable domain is EPEVTQTPSHQVTQMGQEVILRCVPISNHLYFYWYRQILGQKVEFLVSFYNNEISEKSEIFDDQFSVERPDGSNFTLKIRSTKLEDSAMYFCASSQGVMNTEAFFGQGTRLTVV.

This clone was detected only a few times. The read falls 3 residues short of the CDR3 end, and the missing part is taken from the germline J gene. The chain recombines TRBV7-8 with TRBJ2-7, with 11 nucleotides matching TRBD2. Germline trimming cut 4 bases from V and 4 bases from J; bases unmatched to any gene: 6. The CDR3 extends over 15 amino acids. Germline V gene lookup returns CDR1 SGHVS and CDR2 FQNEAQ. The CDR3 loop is CASSSRRLAGYEQYF. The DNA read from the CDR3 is TGTGCCAGCAGCTCCCGCAGACTAGCGGGATACGAG. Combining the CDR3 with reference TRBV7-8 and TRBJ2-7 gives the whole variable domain GAGVSQSPRYKVAKRGQDVALRCDPISGHVSLFWYQQALGQGPEFLTYFQNEAQLDKSGLPSDRFFAERPEGSVSTLKIQRTQQEDSAVYLCASSSRRLAGYEQYFGPGTRLTVT.

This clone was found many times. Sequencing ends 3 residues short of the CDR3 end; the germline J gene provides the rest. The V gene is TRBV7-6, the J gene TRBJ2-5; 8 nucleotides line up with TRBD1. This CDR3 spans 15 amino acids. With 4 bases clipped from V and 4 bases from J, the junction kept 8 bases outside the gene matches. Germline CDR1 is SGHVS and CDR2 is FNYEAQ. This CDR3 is CASSSRQGIRETQYF. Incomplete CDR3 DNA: TGTGCCAGCAGCTCACGACAGGGGATCCGAGAGACC.

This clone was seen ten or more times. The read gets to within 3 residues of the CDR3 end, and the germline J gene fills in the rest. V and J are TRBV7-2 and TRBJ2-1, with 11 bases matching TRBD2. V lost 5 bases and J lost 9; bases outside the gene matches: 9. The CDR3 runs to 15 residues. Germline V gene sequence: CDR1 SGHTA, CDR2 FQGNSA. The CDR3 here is CASSQRSSGRTEQFF. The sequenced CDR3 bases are TGTGCCAGCAGCCAGCGGTCTAGCGGGAGGACTGAG. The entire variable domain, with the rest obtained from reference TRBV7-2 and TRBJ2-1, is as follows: GAGVSQSPSNKVTEKGKDVELRCDPISGHTALYWYRQSLGQGLEFLIYFQGNSAPDKSGLPSDRFSAERTGGSVSTLTIQRTQQEDSAVYLCASSQRSSGRTEQFFGPGTRLTVL.

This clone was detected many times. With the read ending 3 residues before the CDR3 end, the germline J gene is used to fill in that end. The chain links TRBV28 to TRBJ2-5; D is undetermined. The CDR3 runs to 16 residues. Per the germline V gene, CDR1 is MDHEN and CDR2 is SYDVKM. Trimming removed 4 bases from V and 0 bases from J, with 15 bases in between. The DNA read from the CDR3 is TGTGCCAGCAGTTCACCGACCTCACAGTACCAAGAGACC. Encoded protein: CASSSPTSQYQET. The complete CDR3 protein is CASSSPTSQYQETQYF.

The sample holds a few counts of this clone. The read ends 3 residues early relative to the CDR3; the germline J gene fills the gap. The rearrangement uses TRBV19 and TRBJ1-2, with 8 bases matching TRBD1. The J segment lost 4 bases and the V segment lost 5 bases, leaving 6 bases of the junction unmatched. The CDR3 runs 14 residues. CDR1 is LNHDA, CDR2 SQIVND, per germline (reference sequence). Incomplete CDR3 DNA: TGTGCCAGTAGTGGACAGGGAGGGGGCTATGGC. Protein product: CASSGQGGGYG. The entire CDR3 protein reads CASSGQGGGYGYTF.

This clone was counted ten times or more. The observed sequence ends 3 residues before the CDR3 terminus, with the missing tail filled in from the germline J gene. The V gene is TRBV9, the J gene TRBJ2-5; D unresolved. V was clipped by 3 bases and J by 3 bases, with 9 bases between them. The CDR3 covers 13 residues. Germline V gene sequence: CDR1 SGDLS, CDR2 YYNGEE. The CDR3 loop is CASSGYTEETQYF. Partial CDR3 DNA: TGTGCCAGCAGCGGGTACACCGAAGAGACC.

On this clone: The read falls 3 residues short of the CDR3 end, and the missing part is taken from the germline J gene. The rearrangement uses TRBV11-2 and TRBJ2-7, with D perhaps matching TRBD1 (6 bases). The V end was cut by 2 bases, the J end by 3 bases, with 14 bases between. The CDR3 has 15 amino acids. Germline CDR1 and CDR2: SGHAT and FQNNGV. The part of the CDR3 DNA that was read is TGTGCCAGCAGCTTACACCCAGGGACAAGCTACGAG. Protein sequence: CASSLHPGTSYE. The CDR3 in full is CASSLHPGTSYEQYF.

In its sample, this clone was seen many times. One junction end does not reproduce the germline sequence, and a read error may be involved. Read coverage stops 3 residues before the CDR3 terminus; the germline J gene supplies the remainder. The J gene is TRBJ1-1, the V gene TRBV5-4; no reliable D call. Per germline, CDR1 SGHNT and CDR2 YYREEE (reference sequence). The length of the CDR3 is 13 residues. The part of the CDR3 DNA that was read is TGTGCCAGCATCTTGTCGACAAACACTGAA. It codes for CASILSTNTE. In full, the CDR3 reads CASILSTNTEAFF.

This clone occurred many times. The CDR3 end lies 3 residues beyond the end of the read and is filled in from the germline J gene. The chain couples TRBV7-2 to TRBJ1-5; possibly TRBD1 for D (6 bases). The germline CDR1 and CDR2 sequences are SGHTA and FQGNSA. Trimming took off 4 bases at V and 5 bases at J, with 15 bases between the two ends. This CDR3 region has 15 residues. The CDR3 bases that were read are TGTGCCAGCAGCTCGCAGGGGTTCTCGGATCAGCCC. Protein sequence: CASSSQGFSDQP. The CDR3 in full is CASSSQGFSDQPQHF.

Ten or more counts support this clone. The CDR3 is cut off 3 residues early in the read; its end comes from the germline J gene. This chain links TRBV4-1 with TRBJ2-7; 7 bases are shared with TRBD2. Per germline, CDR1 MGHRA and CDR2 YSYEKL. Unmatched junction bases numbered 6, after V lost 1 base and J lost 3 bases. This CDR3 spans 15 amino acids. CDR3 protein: CASSQGASGYYEQYF. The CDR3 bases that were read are TGCGCCAGCAGCCAAGGCGCTAGCGGATACTACGAG.

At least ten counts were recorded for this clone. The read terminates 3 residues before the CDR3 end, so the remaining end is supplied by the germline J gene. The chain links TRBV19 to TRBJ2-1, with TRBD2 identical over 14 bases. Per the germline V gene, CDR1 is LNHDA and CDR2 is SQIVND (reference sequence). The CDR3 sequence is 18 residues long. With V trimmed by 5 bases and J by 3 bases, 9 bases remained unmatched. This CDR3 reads CASSLLTGTSGSYNEQFF. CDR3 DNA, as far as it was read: TGTGCCAGTAGTTTACTCACCGGGACTAGCGGGAGCTACAATGAG.

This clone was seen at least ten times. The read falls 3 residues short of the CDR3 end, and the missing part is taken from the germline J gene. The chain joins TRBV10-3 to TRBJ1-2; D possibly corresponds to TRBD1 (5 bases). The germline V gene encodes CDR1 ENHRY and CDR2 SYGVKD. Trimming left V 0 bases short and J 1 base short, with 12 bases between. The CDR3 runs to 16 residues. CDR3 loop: CAISESWAGYNYGYTF. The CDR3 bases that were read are TGTGCCATCAGTGAGTCTTGGGCAGGGTATAACTATGGC.

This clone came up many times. The CDR3 sequence: CASSPRSRGYSNQPQHF. The CDR3 bases that were read are TGTGCCAGCAGCCCAAGAAGCAGGGGATATAGCAATCAGCCC. The V gene is TRBV3-1 (or the pseudogene TRBV3-2), the J gene TRBJ1-5; a weak D match, TRBD1 (6 bases). The read terminates 3 residues before the CDR3 end, so the remaining end is supplied by the germline J gene. The V and J ends lost 4 bases and 0 bases respectively, with 16 bases between them. The length of the CDR3 is 17 residues. CDR1 and CDR2 from the germline V gene are LGHDT and YNNKEL (reference sequence).

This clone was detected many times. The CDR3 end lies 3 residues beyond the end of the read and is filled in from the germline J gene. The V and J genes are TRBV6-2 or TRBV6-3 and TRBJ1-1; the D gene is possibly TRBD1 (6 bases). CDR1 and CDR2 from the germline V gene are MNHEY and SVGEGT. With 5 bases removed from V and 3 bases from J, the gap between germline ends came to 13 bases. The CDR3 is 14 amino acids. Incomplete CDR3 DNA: TGTGCCAGCAGTCCCCCCCAGGGGTACACTGAA. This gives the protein CASSPPQGYTE. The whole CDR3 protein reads CASSPPQGYTEAFF.

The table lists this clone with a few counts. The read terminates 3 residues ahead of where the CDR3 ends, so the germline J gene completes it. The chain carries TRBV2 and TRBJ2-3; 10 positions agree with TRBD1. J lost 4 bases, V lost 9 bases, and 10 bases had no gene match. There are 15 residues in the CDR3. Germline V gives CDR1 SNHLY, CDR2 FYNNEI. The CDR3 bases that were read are TGTGCCAGGGAAGGACAGGGGGAGAGGGCAGATACG. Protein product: CAREGQGERADT. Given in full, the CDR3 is CAREGQGERADTQYF.